The 16 T cell receptor beta chains below come from one sample, sequenced in a study of a mutant IDH1 vaccine in newly diagnosed glioma. Clones were read by immunoSEQ multiplex PCR, and TCRdb kept only the in-frame ones, dropping some. There are tens of thousands of clones in the sample; roughly nine tenths occur only once, and over 1.5% lies in the top ten. These receptors are not linked to any known antigen. Time point indicated: week 35, safety follow-up. Mutant IDH1 20-mer peptide, at 300 ug, made up each vaccine dose, with topical imiquimod. Sequences were derived from PBMCs, sampled from a glioma patient whose treatment included an IDH1 peptide vaccine. These TCRs come from a man aged 40-50 years with glioma.

The CDR3 DNA is TGTGCCAGCAGCGCGAGAGTTCACGAGCAGTACTTC. The encoded protein is CASSARVHEQYF. The chain has TRBV5-6 and TRBJ2-7; no firm D call. CDR1 and CDR2 (germline): SGHDT, YYEEEE. The CDR3 is made up of 12 amino acids. With 4 bases removed from V and 5 bases from J, the gap between germline ends came to 10 bases.

The chain combines TRBV4-2 with TRBJ2-5; TRBD2 aligns across 10 bases. The CDR3 length is 15 residues. V shed 3 bases, J shed 2 bases, and the junction held 3 bases outside the gene matches. CDR1 is LGHNA and CDR2 is YNFKEQ in the germline V gene. The CDR3 is CASSQRTSGQETQYF. The DNA for the CDR3 is TGTGCCAGCAGCCAGAGGACTAGCGGACAAGAGACCCAGTACTTC.

As concerns this clone: Distinct nucleotide sequences in the sample also encode this CDR3. CDR3 amino acids: CASSLQGANTEAFF. The CDR3, as DNA: TGTGCCAGCAGTCTACAGGGGGCGAACACTGAAGCTTTCTTT. The V gene is TRBV6-5, the J gene TRBJ1-1; the match to TRBD1 covers 9 bases. CDR1 is MNHEY, CDR2 SVGAGI, per germline. The trim removed 5 bases at V and 1 base at J, leaving 2 bases unmatched. This CDR3 is built from 14 residues.

In this sample, this clone turned up once. J is TRBJ2-2 and V is TRBV7-2; possible D gene TRBD2, 5 bases. Germline V gene sequence: CDR1 SGHTA, CDR2 FQGNSA. Trimming pared 2 bases from V and 3 bases from J, leaving 10 bases between. CDR3 size: 15 residues. In nucleotides, the CDR3 is TGTGCCAGCAGCTTATCGCGGGCCTACACCGGGGAGCTGTTTTTT. It codes for CASSLSRAYTGELFF.

On this clone: Other DNA sequences in the same sample also yield this CDR3. The chain has TRBV7-2 and TRBJ2-7; no clear D. This CDR3 comprises 11 residues. V was pared by 5 bases and J by 3 bases, with 5 bases between. In germline, CDR1 is SGHTA, CDR2 FQGNSA. CDR3 nucleotides: TGTGCCAGCAGCCCGGGCTACGAGCAGTACTTC. This encodes CASSPGYEQYF.

J is TRBJ1-2 and V is TRBV15; D is uncertain. Looked up from germline, CDR1 is LNHNV and CDR2 is YYDKDF (reference sequence). The CDR3 runs 11 residues. V was shortened by 5 bases and J by 8 bases, with 9 bases between the two germline ends. CDR3 region: CATSRLGGYTF. Here the CDR3 DNA reads TGTGCCACCAGCCGTTTAGGAGGCTACACCTTC.

This clone has just one count. V and J are TRBV7-3 and TRBJ2-3, with unresolved D. V was trimmed by 3 bases and J by 2 bases, leaving 6 bases between them. Per the germline V gene, CDR1 is SGHTA and CDR2 is FQGTGA. This CDR3 is built from 13 residues. The CDR3 DNA reads as TGTGCCAGCAGCTTGGCCTTCACAGATACGCAGTATTTT. Protein product: CASSLAFTDTQYF.

The rearrangement joins TRBV6-1 to TRBJ2-1; D is unresolved. CDR3 size: 11 residues. The germline V gene encodes CDR1 MNHNS and CDR2 SASEGT. V lost 6 bases, J lost 8 bases, and 8 bases lay in between. In DNA, the CDR3 is TGTGCCAGCAGGGGTATTCATGAGCAGTTCTTC. It encodes CASRGIHEQFF.

The J gene is TRBJ1-5, the V gene TRBV19; the match to TRBD1 covers 9 bases. In germline, CDR1 is LNHDA, CDR2 SQIVND (reference sequence). V was clipped by 7 bases and J by 11 bases; unmatched bases: 15. CDR3 length: 15 amino acids. The CDR3 loop reads CASTPGQGPGWAQHF. Written as DNA, the CDR3 is TGTGCCAGTACCCCGGGACAGGGACCCGGTTGGGCCCAGCATTTT.

This chain uses TRBV6-5 with TRBJ1-2; D gene unclear. This CDR3 is built from 12 residues. CDR1 and CDR2 (germline): MNHEY, SVGAGI. The CDR3 reads CATWVGHYGYTF. For the CDR3, the DNA is TGTGCGACGTGGGTAGGGCATTATGGCTACACCTTC.

The V and J genes are TRBV18 and TRBJ2-7; D might be TRBD1 or TRBD2, each matching 6 bases. Germline lookup yields CDR1 KGHSH and CDR2 LQKENI. Between the trimmed V and J ends, which lost 2 bases and 5 bases, there was a span of 13 bases. CDR3 length equals 14 residues. Here the CDR3 reads CASSPSAGEDEQYF. CDR3 sequence (DNA): TGTGCCAGCTCACCATCAGCAGGGGAGGACGAGCAGTACTTC.

This clone was detected only once. The chain joins TRBV7-8 to TRBJ2-3, with D unresolved. V was cut by 1 base and J by 0 bases, with 8 bases left in between. This CDR3 has 15 residues. CDR1 and CDR2 from the germline V gene are SGHVS and FQNEAQ. The CDR3 is CASSLEQLSTDTQYF. The CDR3 DNA reads TGTGCCAGCAGCTTAGAGCAGCTAAGCACAGATACGCAGTATTTT.

The rearrangement uses TRBV5-1 and TRBJ2-7; the D gene is possibly TRBD1 (8 bases). Per the germline V gene, CDR1 is SGHRS and CDR2 is YFSETQ. This CDR3 spans 16 amino acids. The V and J ends lost 4 bases and 2 bases respectively, with 19 bases between them. Here the CDR3 DNA reads TGCGCCAGCAGCCCCGAGACAGGGGAGGGGACCTACGAGCAGTACTTC. It yields the protein CASSPETGEGTYEQYF.

The CDR3 sequence is CASTAMNTEAFF. CDR3 bases: TGTGCCAGCACCGCGATGAACACTGAAGCTTTCTTT. The V call is TRBV6-1, the J call TRBJ1-1; D is uncertain. The CDR3 runs 12 residues. V was shortened by 7 bases and J by 0 bases, with 6 bases between the two germline ends. Germline V lookup: CDR1 MNHNS, CDR2 SASEGT.

For the CDR3, the DNA is TGTGCCAGCAAGGCTCAGGGTGTGGGGGCCGGGGAGCTGTTTTTT. This encodes CASKAQGVGAGELFF. This chain connects TRBV2 to TRBJ2-2; TRBD1 or TRBD2 may be the D gene (5 bases each). Germline CDR1 and CDR2: SNHLY and FYNNEI. V dropped 7 bases and J dropped 6 bases, with 18 bases sitting between them. CDR3 length: 15 residues.

The CDR3 nucleotides read TGCGCCAGCAGCCAAGACGTCCTTGGGTATTGGCAGTACTTC. It translates to CASSQDVLGYWQYF. V gene TRBV4-3 combines with J gene TRBJ2-7; no clear D gene. CDR3 length: 14 residues. The V end was cut by 0 bases, the J end by 9 bases, with 15 bases between. Germline lookup yields CDR1 LGHNA and CDR2 YSLEER.